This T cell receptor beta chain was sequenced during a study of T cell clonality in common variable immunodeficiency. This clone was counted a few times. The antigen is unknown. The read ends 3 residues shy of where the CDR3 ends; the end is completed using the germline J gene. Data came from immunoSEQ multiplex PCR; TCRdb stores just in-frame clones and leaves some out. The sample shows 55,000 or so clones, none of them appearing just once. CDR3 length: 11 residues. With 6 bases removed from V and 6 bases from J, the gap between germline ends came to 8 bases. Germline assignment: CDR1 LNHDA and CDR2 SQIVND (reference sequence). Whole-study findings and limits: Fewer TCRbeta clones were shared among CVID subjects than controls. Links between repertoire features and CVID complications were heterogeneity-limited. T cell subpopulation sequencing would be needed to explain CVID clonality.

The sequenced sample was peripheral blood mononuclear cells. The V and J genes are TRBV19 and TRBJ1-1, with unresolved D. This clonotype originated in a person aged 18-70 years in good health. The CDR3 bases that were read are TGTGCCAGTAGGTATCAGGCTGAA. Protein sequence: CASRYQAE. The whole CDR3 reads CASRYQAEAFF.